This T cell receptor (beta chain) came from a study of OX40 agonist ivuxolimab in advanced cancers. The CDR3 totals 14 residues. The V and J ends lost 2 bases and 5 bases respectively, with 12 bases between them. Per germline, CDR1 MGHRA and CDR2 YSYEKL. Clones were read by immunoSEQ multiplex PCR, and TCRdb kept only the in-frame ones, dropping some. Of about 54,000 clones in the sample, just over 90% are singletons; the top ten hold roughly 13%. This sequence joins TRBV4-1 and TRBJ1-1; D may be TRBD1 (6 bases). Source: CD4+ or CD8+ T cells sorted from blood, taken in a trial of the OX40 agonist ivuxolimab. The receptor was isolated from an adult with an advanced solid tumor such as melanoma, head and neck, liver or kidney cancer. The CDR3 DNA follows: TGCGCCAGCAGCCAACCCACCCAGGGGACTGAAGCTTTCTTT. Translating gives CASSQPTQGTEAFF.